Each of the 24 T cell receptor beta chains below was sequenced from the same sample in a study of a mutant IDH1 vaccine in newly diagnosed glioma. Time point here: week 47, end of study. Vaccination comprised doses that each held 300 ug of mutant IDH1 20-mer peptide, plus topical imiquimod. The antigens for these receptors are not known. Here immunoSEQ multiplex PCR was the method, and the copy in TCRdb shows in-frame clones only, minus some. Of approximately 30,000 clones in the sample, 75% to 95% are singletons; the top ten hold about 5.5%. The specimen was PBMCs, collected from a glioma patient whose treatment included an IDH1 peptide vaccine. These receptors were collected from a middle-aged woman with glioma.

This clone was seen only a few times. The V call is TRBV6-1, the J call TRBJ1-1; D gene ambiguous. Germline V CDR1 and CDR2: MNHNS, SASEGT. V gave up 6 bases and J gave up 7 bases, with 15 bases separating them. CDR3 length: 13 residues. For the CDR3, the DNA is TGTGCCAGCAGAATGAAAGTGGAACGTGAAGCTTTCTTT. Protein sequence: CASRMKVEREAFF.

The count of this clone is one. V usage is TRBV28 and J usage is TRBJ2-7, with D possibly being TRBD2 (5 bases). V was pared by 2 bases and J by 3 bases, with 11 bases between. Germline CDR1 and CDR2: MDHEN and SYDVKM. The length of the CDR3 is 14 residues. CDR3 in amino acids: CASSLIVGLYEQYF. The CDR3 coding sequence is TGTGCCAGCAGTTTAATCGTCGGACTCTACGAGCAGTACTTC. The variable domain in full, with the rest retrieved from reference TRBV28 and TRBJ2-7, is DVKVTQSSRYLVKRTGEKVFLECVQDMDHENMFWYRQDPGLGLRLIYFSYDVKMKEKGDIPEGYSVSREKKERFSLILESASTNQTSMYLCASSLIVGLYEQYFGPGTRLTVT.

The chain is built from TRBV6-4 and TRBJ1-4, with D possibly TRBD1 on 6 matching bases. Germline CDR1 is MRHNA and CDR2 is SNTAGT. The CDR3 is made up of 14 amino acids. V was shortened by 6 bases and J by 6 bases, with 14 bases between the two germline ends. This CDR3 is CASSHRAVDEKLFF. DNA of the CDR3: TGTGCCAGCAGCCACAGGGCTGTAGATGAAAAACTGTTTTTT.

The rearrangement uses TRBV4-1 and TRBJ2-7; maybe TRBD1 (6 bases). V lost 3 bases to trimming and J lost 0 bases, with 15 bases between them. Germline CDR1 is MGHRA and CDR2 is YSYEKL. The CDR3 loop spans 16 amino acids. The CDR3: CASSQSTGLSSYEQYF. CDR3 DNA sequence: TGCGCCAGCAGCCAGTCGACAGGACTCAGCTCCTACGAGCAGTACTTC.

The chain is built from TRBV7-2 and TRBJ1-2; unclear D gene. The length of the CDR3 is 16 residues. Germline V gene data show CDR1 as SGHTA and CDR2 as FQGNSA. Trimming took 0 bases from V and 0 from J, leaving 11 bases between them. The CDR3 region is CASSLARGPTNYGYTF. In DNA form, the CDR3 reads TGTGCCAGCAGCTTAGCTAGAGGACCTACTAACTATGGCTACACCTTC.

The V and J genes are TRBV4-3 and TRBJ2-7; TRBD2 might be the D (5 bases). CDR3 size: 16 residues. Germline CDR1 reads LGHNA; CDR2 reads YSLEER. V shed 0 bases and J shed 0 bases, with 12 bases lying between them. The CDR3 sequence is CASSQDRGSPSYEQYF. In nucleotides, the CDR3 is TGCGCCAGCAGCCAAGATCGGGGTAGCCCCTCCTACGAGCAGTACTTC.

This chain uses TRBV19 with TRBJ2-7; 8 bases map to TRBD1. Germline V gene lookup returns CDR1 LNHDA and CDR2 SQIVND (reference sequence). Germline trimming cut 7 bases from V and 0 bases from J; bases unmatched to any gene: 8. This CDR3 contains 15 residues. The CDR3 region has the DNA TGTGCCAGTATGGCCGGGACAGGATACTCCTACGAGCAGTACTTC. Protein product: CASMAGTGYSYEQYF.

The chain combines TRBV7-2 with TRBJ2-6; 11 positions agree with TRBD2. The germline gives CDR1 SGHTA, CDR2 FQGNSA. The CDR3 is 18 residues long. The junction had 6 bases not matched to a gene; V was cut back by 5 bases and J by 0 bases. The CDR3 sequence: CASSLTSGEISGANVLTF. The CDR3 nucleotides are TGTGCCAGCAGCCTGACTAGCGGGGAGATCTCTGGGGCCAACGTCCTGACTTTC.

This clone occurred once. The gene calls are TRBV19 and TRBJ1-2; D perhaps matches TRBD1 (6 bases). This CDR3 is 14 amino acids long. Germline loops: CDR1 LNHDA, CDR2 SQIVND (reference sequence). V was pared by 4 bases and J by 7 bases, with 16 bases between. CDR3 sequence (DNA): TGTGCCAGTAGTACTTACAGGGATCAGGGTGGCTACACCTTC. This encodes CASSTYRDQGGYTF.

This clone was found a few times. The rearrangement joins TRBV27 to TRBJ2-3; D call uncertain. The CDR3 spans 14 residues. V was cut by 7 bases and J by 4 bases, with 15 bases left in between. The germline gives CDR1 MNHEY, CDR2 SMNVEV (reference sequence). The CDR3 region has the DNA TGTGCCAGCAAAAGCTCTGGGGTTTCAGATACGCAGTATTTT. Its protein product is CASKSSGVSDTQYF.

The V call is TRBV5-6, the J call TRBJ2-7; D is perhaps TRBD1 (5 bases). V lost 10 bases to trimming and J lost 2 bases, with 16 bases between them. Germline loops: CDR1 SGHDT, CDR2 YYEEEE. There are 13 residues in the CDR3. The CDR3 DNA reads as TGTGCCGGGGCACTTGACATACCCTACGAGCAGTACTTC. Its translation is CAGALDIPYEQYF.

V gene TRBV5-1 combines with J gene TRBJ2-7; TRBD2 might be the D (5 bases). V was trimmed by 3 bases and J by 2 bases, leaving 9 bases between them. The V gene's germline CDR1 is SGHRS and CDR2 YFSETQ. The CDR3 is 13 amino acids. CDR3 sequence reads: CASSSEGAYEQYF. CDR3 DNA sequence: TGCGCCAGCAGCTCTGAGGGCGCCTACGAGCAGTACTTC. Full variable domain (rest looked up from reference TRBV5-1 and TRBJ2-7): KAGVTQTPRYLIKTRGQQVTLSCSPISGHRSVSWYQQTPGQGLQFLFEYFSETQRNKGNFPGRFSGRQFSNSRSEMNVSTLELGDSALYLCASSSEGAYEQYFGPGTRLTVT.

The chain employs TRBV27 and TRBJ1-2, with D unclear. Looked up from germline, CDR1 is MNHEY and CDR2 is SMNVEV (reference sequence). V was pared by 6 bases and J by 7 bases, with 15 bases between. The CDR3 covers 13 residues. The CDR3 nucleotides are TGTGCCAGCAGCCGGAATGAGGCGCGTGGCTACACCTTC. Its protein product is CASSRNEARGYTF.

The rearrangement joins TRBV5-8 to TRBJ1-1; 8 bases map to TRBD1. Germline assignment: CDR1 SGHTS and CDR2 YDEGEE. Germline trimming cut 4 bases from V and 3 bases from J; bases unmatched to any gene: 5. This CDR3 spans 14 amino acids. DNA for the CDR3: TGTGCCAGCAGCCCTAACAGGGGGGACACTGAAGCTTTCTTT. Its translation is CASSPNRGDTEAFF.

The rearrangement links TRBV13 to TRBJ2-2; no firm D call. V gave up 1 base and J gave up 2 bases, with 11 bases separating them. The length of the CDR3 is 16 residues. The germline V gene has CDR1 PRHDT and CDR2 FYEKMQ (reference sequence). Here the CDR3 reads CASSLAVQINTGELFF. CDR3 bases: TGTGCCAGCAGCTTAGCGGTACAGATTAACACCGGGGAGCTGTTTTTT.

The CDR3 is CASSLPTGVTSYNEQFF. The DNA for the CDR3 is TGTGCCAGCAGTCTTCCGACAGGGGTAACGTCCTACAATGAGCAGTTCTTC. This chain links TRBV2 with TRBJ2-1, with TRBD1 matching over 8 bases. Trimming at V came to 5 bases and at J to 1 base, leaving 10 bases not matched to a gene. CDR3 size: 17 residues. Looked up from germline, CDR1 is SNHLY and CDR2 is FYNNEI.

The V gene is TRBV27, the J gene TRBJ1-1; unclear D gene. Between the trimmed V and J ends, which lost 5 bases and 5 bases, there was a span of 12 bases. The CDR3 is 13 amino acids. Per the germline V gene, CDR1 is MNHEY and CDR2 is SMNVEV (reference sequence). CDR3 residues: CASSPPSGTEAFF. CDR3 nucleotides: TGTGCCAGCAGTCCGCCGTCCGGGACTGAAGCTTTCTTT.

This clone appeared a few times. The chain couples TRBV4-1 to TRBJ1-5; tentatively, D is TRBD1 (6 bases). The CDR3 has 15 amino acids. The germline V and J ends were trimmed by 5 bases and 6 bases, with 17 bases remaining between them. CDR1 MGHRA and CDR2 YSYEKL come from the germline V gene. CDR3 amino acids: CASSMTGSSAQPQHF. The CDR3 region has the DNA TGCGCCAGCAGCATGACAGGAAGTAGTGCTCAGCCCCAGCATTTT.

DNA for the CDR3: TGTGCCAGTAGGGGACTAGCGGGAGGGCAAACCGGGGAGCTGTTTTTT. Residues: CASRGLAGGQTGELFF. J is TRBJ2-2 and V is TRBV19; 16 positions match TRBD2. The V gene end was trimmed by 6 bases and the J gene end by 5 bases; junction bases not matched to a gene: 3. The CDR3 contains 16 residues. Germline CDR1 LNHDA, CDR2 SQIVND (reference sequence).

The chain employs TRBV6-5 and TRBJ1-2, with a possible D match to TRBD1 (5 bases). CDR1 and CDR2 from the germline V gene are MNHEY and SVGAGI. The CDR3 covers 14 residues. Trimming took off 6 bases at V and 2 bases at J, with 13 bases between the two ends. The DNA of the CDR3 is TGTGCCAGCAGCCGGGGACCGGGAAACTATGGCTACACCTTC. As protein: CASSRGPGNYGYTF.

The CDR3 sequence is CASSPLGRSDNEKLFF. CDR3 in DNA: TGTGCCAGCAGCCCCCTAGGGAGGTCGGATAATGAAAAACTGTTTTTT. The chain couples TRBV7-2 to TRBJ1-4; no clear D gene. The germline CDR1 and CDR2 sequences are SGHTA and FQGNSA. This CDR3 contains 16 residues. Trimming pared 5 bases from V and 4 bases from J, leaving 17 bases between.

By share of the sample, this clone is medium-sized (0.01 to 0.1%). V and J are TRBV6-5 and TRBJ2-1; D perhaps matches TRBD1 (5 bases). Between the trimmed V and J ends, which lost 2 bases and 10 bases, there was a span of 18 bases. This CDR3 comprises 15 residues. Germline CDR1 is MNHEY and CDR2 is SVGAGI. CDR3 sequence reads: CASSYVSSGAKEQFF. The CDR3 bases are TGTGCCAGCAGTTACGTCTCGTCTGGGGCTAAGGAGCAGTTCTTC.

This chain uses TRBV14 with TRBJ2-3, with D unclear. Per the germline V gene, CDR1 is SGHDN and CDR2 is FVKESK. CDR3 length equals 13 residues. V lost 3 bases to trimming and J lost 6 bases, with 10 bases between them. DNA for the CDR3: TGTGCCAGCAGCCAGATTTTTTGGGATACGCAGTATTTT. Amino acids: CASSQIFWDTQYF. The full variable domain, rest sourced from reference TRBV14 and TRBJ2-3, is EAGVTQFPSHSVIEKGQTVTLRCDPISGHDNLYWYRRVMGKEIKFLLHFVKESKQDESGMPNNRFLAERTGGTYSTLKVQPAELEDSGVYFCASSQIFWDTQYFGPGTRLTVL.

The CDR3 sequence: CASSPMVPLADSTDTQYF. The CDR3 bases are TGCGCCAGCAGCCCCATGGTGCCTCTAGCGGATAGCACAGATACGCAGTATTTT. The chain combines TRBV4-1 with TRBJ2-3; 7 bases line up with TRBD2. The CDR3 has 18 residues. With V trimmed by 4 bases and J by 0 bases, 13 bases remained unmatched. Germline loops: CDR1 MGHRA, CDR2 YSYEKL.